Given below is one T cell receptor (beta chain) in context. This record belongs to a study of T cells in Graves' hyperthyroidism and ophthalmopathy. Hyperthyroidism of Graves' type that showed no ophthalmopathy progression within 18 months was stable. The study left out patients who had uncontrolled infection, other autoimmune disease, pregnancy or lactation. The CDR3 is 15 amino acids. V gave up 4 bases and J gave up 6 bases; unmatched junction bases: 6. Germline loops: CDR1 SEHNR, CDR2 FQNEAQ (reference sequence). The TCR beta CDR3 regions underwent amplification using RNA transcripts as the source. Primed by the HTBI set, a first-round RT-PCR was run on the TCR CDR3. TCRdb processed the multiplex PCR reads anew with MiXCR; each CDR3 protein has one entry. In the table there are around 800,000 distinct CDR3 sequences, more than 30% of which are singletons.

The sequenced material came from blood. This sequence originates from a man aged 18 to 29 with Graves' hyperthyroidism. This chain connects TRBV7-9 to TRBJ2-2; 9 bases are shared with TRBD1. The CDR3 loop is CASSSGTGRAGELFF. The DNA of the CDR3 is TGTGCCAGCAGCTCCGGGACAGGGCGGGCCGGGGAGCTGTTTTTT.